The 18 T cell receptor beta chains below were found in one sample sequenced in a study of identical twins. TCRdb processed the 5' RACE reads anew with MiXCR; each CDR3 protein has one entry. The sample shows approximately 890,000 distinct CDR3 sequences, 9% to 15% of them seen only once. These data also formed part of another study, on yellow fever vaccine responses in identical twins.

Source material: PBMCs. The receptors were sampled from a woman between 18 and 29 years old in good health.

This clonotype showed up just a few times. The rearrangement uses TRBV3-1 and TRBJ1-1; possibly TRBD1 for D (5 bases). The V gene lost 7 bases and the J gene lost 4 bases, with 16 bases spanning the gap. The length of the CDR3 is 14 residues. Per the germline V gene, CDR1 is LGHDT and CDR2 is YNNKEL (reference sequence). The DNA of the CDR3 is TGTGCCAGCACCTTTGGGTCGGGGACCACTGAAGCTTTCTTT. Translated: CASTFGSGTTEAFF.

In its sample, this clonotype was seen a few times. The genes are TRBV4-2 and TRBJ2-7; D gene ambiguous. CDR3 size: 15 residues. Germline values: CDR1 LGHNA, CDR2 YNFKEQ. V was trimmed by 0 bases and J by 4 bases, leaving 13 bases between them. Written as DNA, the CDR3 is TGTGCCAGCAGCCAAGAGTTGCTACAACAATACGAGCAGTACGTC. Protein sequence: CASSQELLQQYEQYV.

This clonotype was seen ten or more times. The chain couples TRBV12-3 or TRBV12-4 to TRBJ1-4; 7 bases line up with TRBD1. This CDR3 has 12 residues. The J segment lost 10 bases and the V segment lost 4 bases, leaving 3 bases of the junction unmatched. CDR3 loop: CASSWDSGKLFF. Written as DNA, the CDR3 is TGTGCCAGCAGTTGGGACAGCGGAAAACTGTTTTTT.

This clonotype was observed many times. V is TRBV10-3 and J is TRBJ2-1; 9 nucleotides match TRBD1. The CDR3 contains 15 residues. Germline-derived CDR1 and CDR2 are ENHRY and SYGVKD. The V and J ends lost 5 bases and 5 bases, in that order; junction bases with no gene match: 7. For the CDR3, the DNA is TGTGCCATCAGTCGTACAGGGGGCGAAAACAATGAGCAGTTCTTC. This encodes CAISRTGGENNEQFF.

This clonotype came up a few times. The chain recombines TRBV20-1 with TRBJ2-7, with TRBD2 matching over 9 bases. V lost 5 bases to trimming and J lost 3 bases; unmatched junction nucleotides: 5. The CDR3 spans 13 residues. CDR1 is DFQATT and CDR2 is SNEGSKA in the germline V gene (reference sequence). As DNA, the CDR3 is TGCAGTGCTCCCGGGACTAGCCTCTACGAGCAGTACTTC. This gives the protein CSAPGTSLYEQYF.

Only a few counts were recorded for this clonotype. CDR3 in DNA: TGTGCCACCTGCAGTTACCCCGCCTCTGGGGCCAACGTCCTGACTTTC. It translates to CATCSYPASGANVLTF. The chain joins TRBV6-5 to TRBJ2-6, with D uncertain. V was shortened by 10 bases and J by 0 bases, with 16 bases between the two germline ends. Looked up from germline, CDR1 is MNHEY and CDR2 is SVGAGI. CDR3 size: 16 residues.

A few counts support this clonotype. This rearrangement joins TRBV29-1 to TRBJ1-2; no firm D call. Per the germline V gene, CDR1 is SQVTM and CDR2 is ANQGSEA. Trimming removed 6 bases from V and 5 bases from J, with 22 bases in between. This CDR3 has 15 amino acids. CDR3 amino acids: CSVDLTVSGTYGYTF. Here the CDR3 DNA reads TGCAGCGTAGATTTGACGGTGTCAGGAACTTATGGCTACACCTTC. Drawing the rest from reference TRBV29-1 and TRBJ1-2, the complete variable domain is SAVISQKPSRDICQRGTSLTIQCQVDSQVTMMFWYRQQPGQSLTLIATANQGSEATYESGFVIDKFPISRPNLTFSTLTVSNMSPEDSSIYLCSVDLTVSGTYGYTFGSGTRLTVV.

As regards this clonotype: Being one base from a much bigger clone, this may be a read error. The chain has TRBV10-2 and TRBJ2-1, with TRBD1 identical over 7 bases. The length of the CDR3 is 15 residues. V was pared by 6 bases and J by 5 bases, with 10 bases of the junction left unmatched. Looked up from germline, CDR1 is WSHSY and CDR2 is SAAADI. The chain's CDR3 is CASRSRGTPHNEQFF. The CDR3 nucleotides are TGCGCCAGCAGGTCCAGGGGGACCCCCCACAATGAGCAGTTCTTC.

This clonotype has a count of ten or more. The chain carries TRBV3-1 and TRBJ2-1; 8 bases are a match to TRBD2. V was clipped by 1 base and J by 2 bases; unmatched bases: 1. The length of the CDR3 is 15 residues. Looked up from germline, CDR1 is LGHDT and CDR2 is YNNKEL (reference sequence). The CDR3 region is CASSQVGGAYNEQFF. CDR3 DNA: TGTGCCAGCAGCCAAGTCGGGGGGGCCTACAATGAGCAGTTCTTC.

The J gene is TRBJ2-1, the V gene TRBV11-2; D is uncertain. Germline CDR1 reads SGHAT; CDR2 reads FQNNGV. This CDR3 has 11 residues. Deletions cut 2 bases from V and 10 bases from J, with 6 bases between. The CDR3 protein is CASSLQVEQFF. CDR3 nucleotide sequence: TGTGCCAGCAGCTTACAGGTCGAGCAGTTCTTC.

This chain links TRBV28 with TRBJ1-1; possibly TRBD1 for D (6 bases). CDR1 is MDHEN, CDR2 SYDVKM, per germline. Trimming took 5 bases from V and 6 from J, leaving 10 bases between them. This CDR3 comprises 12 residues. CDR3 protein: CASSTGSPEAFF. CDR3 nucleotide sequence: TGTGCCAGCAGTACAGGGAGCCCTGAAGCTTTCTTT. The complete variable domain, with remaining parts taken from reference TRBV28 and TRBJ1-1, reads DVKVTQSSRYLVKRTGEKVFLECVQDMDHENMFWYRQDPGLGLRLIYFSYDVKMKEKGDIPEGYSVSREKKERFSLILESASTNQTSMYLCASSTGSPEAFFGQGTRLTVV.

This clonotype was counted a few times. The V call is TRBV9, the J call TRBJ1-1, with a possible D match to TRBD1 (6 bases). With 4 bases removed from V and 1 base from J, the gap between germline ends came to 11 bases. This CDR3 contains 14 residues. From germline, CDR1 is SGDLS and CDR2 YYNGEE. As DNA, the CDR3 is TGTGCCAGCAGCACTCGACAGGAGAACACTGAAGCTTTCTTT. The encoded protein is CASSTRQENTEAFF.

This CDR3 reads CASSFGTDYEQYF. The CDR3 coding sequence is TGTGCCAGCAGCTTCGGGACGGACTACGAGCAGTACTTC. The genes are TRBV5-6 and TRBJ2-7, with D perhaps TRBD1 or TRBD2 (5 bases each). The germline CDR1 and CDR2 sequences are SGHDT and YYEEEE. CDR3 length equals 13 residues. V was pared by 2 bases and J by 3 bases, with 9 bases between.

This chain links TRBV20-1 with TRBJ2-7, with 8 bases lining up with TRBD2. Germline CDR1 reads DFQATT; CDR2 reads SNEGSKA (reference sequence). The CDR3 spans 15 residues. V shed 4 bases and J 3 bases; nucleotides not matched to a gene: 11. The CDR3 here is CSANPRTSTRYEQYF. CDR3 in DNA: TGCAGTGCTAACCCCCGGACTAGCACCCGCTACGAGCAGTACTTC.

The rearrangement uses TRBV15 and TRBJ1-1, with 9 bases lining up with TRBD1. Germline lookup yields CDR1 LNHNV and CDR2 YYDKDF (reference sequence). V gave up 5 bases and J gave up 7 bases; unmatched junction bases: 2. The CDR3 is made up of 12 amino acids. The CDR3 DNA sequence: TGTGCCACCAGCTGGGGACAGGGTGAAGCTTTCTTT. Translating gives CATSWGQGEAFF.

The chain joins TRBV3-1 to TRBJ2-1; TRBD1 matches 8 bases. The CDR3 has 16 residues. Unmatched junction bases numbered 6, after V lost 4 bases and J lost 1 base. Germline V gives CDR1 LGHDT, CDR2 YNNKEL (reference sequence). CDR3 residues: CASSPRQGISYNEQFF. The CDR3 nucleotides are TGTGCCAGCAGCCCTCGACAGGGGATTTCCTACAATGAGCAGTTCTTC.

Only a few counts were recorded for this clonotype. V and J are TRBV12-3 or TRBV12-4 and TRBJ2-3; D is possibly TRBD2 (5 bases). V dropped 7 bases and J dropped 1 base, with 12 bases sitting between them. The CDR3 extends over 14 amino acids. Here the CDR3 reads CASTGVNGTDTQYF. CDR3 coding DNA: TGTGCCAGCACCGGGGTGAATGGCACAGATACGCAGTATTTT.

This clonotype was counted ten times or more. The rearrangement links TRBV5-6 to TRBJ2-3; 8 bases are a match to TRBD1. The germline V gene encodes CDR1 SGHDT and CDR2 YYEEEE. After removal of 2 bases from V and 6 bases from J, the junction contained 8 bases not matched to a gene. This CDR3 region has 15 residues. CDR3 sequence reads: CASSFRDRFSDTQYF. CDR3 nucleotide sequence: TGTGCCAGCAGCTTCCGGGACAGGTTTAGTGATACGCAGTATTTT.